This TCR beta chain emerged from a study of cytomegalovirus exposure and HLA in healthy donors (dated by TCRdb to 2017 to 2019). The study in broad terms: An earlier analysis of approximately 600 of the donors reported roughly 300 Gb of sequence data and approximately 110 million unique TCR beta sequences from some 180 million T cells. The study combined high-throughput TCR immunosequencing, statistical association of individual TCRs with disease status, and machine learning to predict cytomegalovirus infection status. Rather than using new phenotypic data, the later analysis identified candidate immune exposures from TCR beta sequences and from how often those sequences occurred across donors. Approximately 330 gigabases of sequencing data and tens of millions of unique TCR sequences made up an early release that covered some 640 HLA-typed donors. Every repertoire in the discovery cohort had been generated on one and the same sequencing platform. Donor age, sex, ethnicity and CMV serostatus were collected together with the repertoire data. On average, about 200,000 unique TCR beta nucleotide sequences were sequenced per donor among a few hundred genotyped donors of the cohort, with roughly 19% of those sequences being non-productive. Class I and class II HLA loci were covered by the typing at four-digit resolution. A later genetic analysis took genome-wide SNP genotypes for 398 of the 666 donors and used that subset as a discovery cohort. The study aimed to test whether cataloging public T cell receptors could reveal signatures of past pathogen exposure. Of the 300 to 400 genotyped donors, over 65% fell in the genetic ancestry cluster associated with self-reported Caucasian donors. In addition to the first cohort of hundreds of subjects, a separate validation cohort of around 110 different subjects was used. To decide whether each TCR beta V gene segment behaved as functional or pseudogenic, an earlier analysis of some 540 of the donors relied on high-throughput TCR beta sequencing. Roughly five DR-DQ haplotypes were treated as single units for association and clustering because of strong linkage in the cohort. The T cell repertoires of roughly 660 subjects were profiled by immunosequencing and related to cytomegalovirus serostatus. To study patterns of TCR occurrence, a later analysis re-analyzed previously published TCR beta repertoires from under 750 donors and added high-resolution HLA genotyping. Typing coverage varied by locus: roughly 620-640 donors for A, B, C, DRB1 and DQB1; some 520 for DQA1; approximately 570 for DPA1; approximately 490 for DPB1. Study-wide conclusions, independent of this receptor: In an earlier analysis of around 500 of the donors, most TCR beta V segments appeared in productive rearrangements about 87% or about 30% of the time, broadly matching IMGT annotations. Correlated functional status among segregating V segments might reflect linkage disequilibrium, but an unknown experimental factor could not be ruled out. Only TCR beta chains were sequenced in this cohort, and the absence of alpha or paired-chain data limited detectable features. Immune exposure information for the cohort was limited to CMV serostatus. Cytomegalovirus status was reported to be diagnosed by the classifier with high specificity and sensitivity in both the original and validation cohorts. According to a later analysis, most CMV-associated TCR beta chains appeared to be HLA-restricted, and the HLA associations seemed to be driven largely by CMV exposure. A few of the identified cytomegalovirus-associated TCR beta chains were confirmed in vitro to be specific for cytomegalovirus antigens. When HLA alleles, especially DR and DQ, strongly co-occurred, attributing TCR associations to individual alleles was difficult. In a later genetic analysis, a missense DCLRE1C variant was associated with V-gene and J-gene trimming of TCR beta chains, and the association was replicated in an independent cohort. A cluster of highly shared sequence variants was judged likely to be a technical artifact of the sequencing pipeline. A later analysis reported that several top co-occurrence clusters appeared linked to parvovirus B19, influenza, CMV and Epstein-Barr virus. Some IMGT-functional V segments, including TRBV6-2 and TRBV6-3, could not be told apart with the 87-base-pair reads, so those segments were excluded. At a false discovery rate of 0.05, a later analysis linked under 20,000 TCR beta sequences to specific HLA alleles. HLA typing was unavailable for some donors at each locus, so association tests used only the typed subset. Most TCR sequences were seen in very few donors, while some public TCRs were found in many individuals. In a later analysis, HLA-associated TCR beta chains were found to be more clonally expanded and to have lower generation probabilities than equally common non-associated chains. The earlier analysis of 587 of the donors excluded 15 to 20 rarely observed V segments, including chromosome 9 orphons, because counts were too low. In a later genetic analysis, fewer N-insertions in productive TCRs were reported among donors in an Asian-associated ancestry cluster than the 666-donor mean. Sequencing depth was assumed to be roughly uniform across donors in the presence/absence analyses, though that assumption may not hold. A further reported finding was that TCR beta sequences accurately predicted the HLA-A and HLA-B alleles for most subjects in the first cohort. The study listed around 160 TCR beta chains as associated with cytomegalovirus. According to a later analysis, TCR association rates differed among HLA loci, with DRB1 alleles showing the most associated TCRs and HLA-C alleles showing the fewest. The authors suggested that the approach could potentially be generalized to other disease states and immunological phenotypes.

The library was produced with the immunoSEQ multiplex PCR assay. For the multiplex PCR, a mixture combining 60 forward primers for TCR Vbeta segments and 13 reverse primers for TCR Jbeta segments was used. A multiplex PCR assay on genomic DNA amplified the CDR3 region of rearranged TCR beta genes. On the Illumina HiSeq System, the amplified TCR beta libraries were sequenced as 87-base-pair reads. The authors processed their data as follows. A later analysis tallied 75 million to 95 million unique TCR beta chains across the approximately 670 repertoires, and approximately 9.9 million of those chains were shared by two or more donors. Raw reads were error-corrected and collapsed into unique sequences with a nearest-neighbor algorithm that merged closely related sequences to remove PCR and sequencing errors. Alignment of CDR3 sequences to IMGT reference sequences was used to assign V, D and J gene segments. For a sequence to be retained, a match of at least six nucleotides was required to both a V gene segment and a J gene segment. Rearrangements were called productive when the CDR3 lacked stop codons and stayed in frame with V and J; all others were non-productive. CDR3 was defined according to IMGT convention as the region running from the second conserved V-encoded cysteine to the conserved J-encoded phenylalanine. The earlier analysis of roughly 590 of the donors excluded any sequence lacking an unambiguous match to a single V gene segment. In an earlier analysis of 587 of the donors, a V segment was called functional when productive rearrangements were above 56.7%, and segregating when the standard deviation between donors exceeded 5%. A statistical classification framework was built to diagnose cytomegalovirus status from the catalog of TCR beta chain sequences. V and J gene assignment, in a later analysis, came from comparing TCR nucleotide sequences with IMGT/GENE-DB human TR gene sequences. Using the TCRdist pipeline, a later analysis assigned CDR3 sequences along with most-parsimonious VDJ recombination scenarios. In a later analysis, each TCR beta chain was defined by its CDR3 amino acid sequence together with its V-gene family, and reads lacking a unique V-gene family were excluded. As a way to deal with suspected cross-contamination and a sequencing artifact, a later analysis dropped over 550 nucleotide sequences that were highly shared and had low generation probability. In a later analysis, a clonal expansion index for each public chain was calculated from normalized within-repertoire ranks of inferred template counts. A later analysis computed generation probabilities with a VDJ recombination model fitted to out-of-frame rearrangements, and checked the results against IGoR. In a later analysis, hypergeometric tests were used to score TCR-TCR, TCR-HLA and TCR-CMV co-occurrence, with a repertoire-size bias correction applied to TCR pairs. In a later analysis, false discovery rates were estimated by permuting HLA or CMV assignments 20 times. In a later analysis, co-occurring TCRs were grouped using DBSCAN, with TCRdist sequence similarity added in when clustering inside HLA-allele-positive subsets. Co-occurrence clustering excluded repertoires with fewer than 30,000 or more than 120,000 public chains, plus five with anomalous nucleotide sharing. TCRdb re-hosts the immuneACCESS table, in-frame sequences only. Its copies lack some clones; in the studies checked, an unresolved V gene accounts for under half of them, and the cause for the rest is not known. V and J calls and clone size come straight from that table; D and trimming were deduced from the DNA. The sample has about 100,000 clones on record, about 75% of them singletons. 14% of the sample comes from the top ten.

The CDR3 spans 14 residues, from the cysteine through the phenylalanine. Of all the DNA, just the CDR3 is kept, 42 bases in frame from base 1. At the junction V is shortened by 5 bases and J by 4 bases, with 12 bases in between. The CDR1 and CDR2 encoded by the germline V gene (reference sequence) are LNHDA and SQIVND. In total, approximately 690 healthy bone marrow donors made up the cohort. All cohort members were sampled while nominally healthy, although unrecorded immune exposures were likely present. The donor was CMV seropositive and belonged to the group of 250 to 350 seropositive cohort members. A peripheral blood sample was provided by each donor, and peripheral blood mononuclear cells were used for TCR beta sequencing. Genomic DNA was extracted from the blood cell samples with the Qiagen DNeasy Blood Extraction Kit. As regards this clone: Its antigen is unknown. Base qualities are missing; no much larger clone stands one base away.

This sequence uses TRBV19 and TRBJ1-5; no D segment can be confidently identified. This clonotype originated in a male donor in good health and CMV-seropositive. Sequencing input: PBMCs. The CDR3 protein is CASSPIKMNQPQHF. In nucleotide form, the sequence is TGTGCCAGTAGTCCTATCAAGATGAATCAGCCCCAGCATTTT. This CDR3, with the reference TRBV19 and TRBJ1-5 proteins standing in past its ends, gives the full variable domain DGGITQSPKYLFRKEGQNVTLSCEQNLNHDAMYWYRQDPGQGLRLIYYSQIVNDFQKGDIAEGYSVSREKKESFPLTVTSAQKNPTAFYLCASSPIKMNQPQHFGDGTRLSIL.